These 12 T cell receptor beta chains share one sample of origin, sequenced in a study of blood T cell repertoires in COVID-19. Assay: immunoSEQ multiplex PCR; the TCRdb copy retains only in-frame clones and omits some. Here the sample spans fewer than 250,000 clones, roughly 81% being singletons. Sequencing input: peripheral blood. These receptors all come from a man aged 35 to 55 with acute or convalescent COVID-19.

V is TRBV11-2 and J is TRBJ1-4; the D is unclear. Trimming shortened V by 1 base and J by 6 bases, and 12 bases separated the two germline ends. Germline values: CDR1 SGHAT, CDR2 FQNNGV. This CDR3 comprises 15 residues. Written as DNA, the CDR3 is TGTGCCAGCAGCTTAGCAGTTTCTGTGGATGAAAAACTGTTTTTT. Translation gives CASSLAVSVDEKLFF. The whole variable domain, filled in from reference TRBV11-2 and TRBJ1-4, reads EAGVAQSPRYKIIEKRQSVAFWCNPISGHATLYWYQQILGQGPKLLIQFQNNGVVDDSQLPKDRFSAERLKGVDSTLKIQPAKLEDSAVYLCASSLAVSVDEKLFFGSGTQLSVL.

This clone has more than one count but fewer than ten. The V and J genes are TRBV3-1 (or the pseudogene TRBV3-2) and TRBJ1-2; TRBD1 matches 9 bases. The CDR3 totals 15 residues. The V segment lost 3 bases and the J segment 8 bases; nucleotides outside the gene matches: 10. The germline V gene has CDR1 LGHDT and CDR2 YNNKEL (reference sequence). CDR3 nucleotide sequence: TGTGCCAGCAGCCACCTACTGGGGACAGGGAACGGCTACACCTTC. Its translation: CASSHLLGTGNGYTF.

This clone was recorded once. The chain couples TRBV6-6 to TRBJ1-2; D not resolved. Between the trimmed V and J ends, which lost 5 bases and 3 bases, there was a span of 4 bases. CDR3 length: 11 residues. Looked up from germline, CDR1 is MNHNY and CDR2 is SVGAGI (reference sequence). CDR3 residues: CASSADYGYTF. The CDR3 DNA follows: TGTGCCAGCAGTGCGGACTATGGCTACACCTTC.

The rearrangement links TRBV12-5 to TRBJ2-5; D is ambiguous. Germline V gene sequence: CDR1 LGHNT, CDR2 FRNRAP. This CDR3 contains 12 residues. Trimming left V 6 bases short and J 6 bases short, with 11 bases between. The CDR3, as DNA: TGTGCTAGTGGGCTAGTCGGAAAGACCCAGTACTTC. Translation gives CASGLVGKTQYF.

This chain links TRBV5-4 with TRBJ2-1; possibly TRBD2 for D (5 bases). CDR3 size: 17 residues. The germline V and J ends were trimmed by 0 bases and 6 bases, with 19 bases remaining between them. From germline, CDR1 is SGHNT and CDR2 YYREEE (reference sequence). CDR3 nucleotide sequence: TGTGCCAGCAGCTTGGGCCCTAGCCTCCCGGGATCCAATGAGCAGTTCTTC. This encodes CASSLGPSLPGSNEQFF.

The chain has TRBV19 and TRBJ1-6; 8 bases are a match to TRBD1. Trimming removed 8 bases from V and 7 bases from J; junction bases left unmatched: 13. This CDR3 comprises 16 residues. Germline-derived CDR1 and CDR2 are LNHDA and SQIVND (reference sequence). The CDR3: CASRQGQVYGNSPLHF. The CDR3, as DNA: TGTGCCAGTCGACAGGGGCAAGTATATGGCAATTCACCCCTCCACTTT.

The chain is built from TRBV5-1 and TRBJ2-2, with D uncertain. With 5 bases removed from V and 0 bases from J, the gap between germline ends came to 5 bases. CDR1 is SGHRS and CDR2 is YFSETQ in the germline V gene. The CDR3 is made up of 13 amino acids. The CDR3 protein is CASSPANTGELFF. The DNA of the CDR3 is TGCGCCAGCAGTCCAGCGAACACCGGGGAGCTGTTTTTT.

The chain links TRBV3-1 (or the pseudogene TRBV3-2) to TRBJ2-5; TRBD2 agrees at 10 bases. CDR3 length: 18 residues. The trim removed 2 bases at V and 4 bases at J, leaving 13 bases unmatched. Germline CDR1 LGHDT, CDR2 YNNKEL (reference sequence). The CDR3 region is CASSQLTSGASFRETQYF. The CDR3 nucleotides read TGTGCCAGCAGCCAACTTACTAGCGGGGCCTCATTCAGAGAGACCCAGTACTTC.

The chain joins TRBV10-3 to TRBJ2-2; D is unresolved. This CDR3 is 13 amino acids long. Germline values: CDR1 ENHRY, CDR2 SYGVKD. Trimming took off 11 bases at V and 4 bases at J, with 14 bases between the two ends. The CDR3 DNA reads as TGTGCCCCGTTCCCCTTGGCCACCGGGGAGCTGTTTTTT. Protein sequence: CAPFPLATGELFF.

The CDR3 coding sequence is TGCGCCAGCAGCTTGGGATCAGGGGGCGGTGGCTACACCTTC. Amino acid sequence: CASSLGSGGGGYTF. The gene calls are TRBV5-1 and TRBJ1-2, with TRBD1 identical over 8 bases. The germline V gene encodes CDR1 SGHRS and CDR2 YFSETQ. Unmatched junction bases numbered 5, after V lost 0 bases and J lost 7 bases. The CDR3 contains 14 residues.

This clone has a handful of counts. The V call is TRBV30, the J call TRBJ2-3, with a tentative D call TRBD1 (6 bases). Trimming shortened V by 0 bases and J by 8 bases, and 15 bases separated the two germline ends. Germline values: CDR1 GTSNPN, CDR2 SVGIG (reference sequence). This CDR3 comprises 14 residues. The chain's CDR3 is CAWSVPGDGATQYF. In DNA, the CDR3 is TGTGCCTGGAGTGTACCAGGGGACGGGGCTACGCAGTATTTT.

This clone was counted a single time. V usage is TRBV11-3 and J usage is TRBJ2-5; 10 nucleotides agree with TRBD1. J lost 3 bases, V lost 5 bases, and 6 bases had no gene match. The CDR3 runs 15 residues. Germline V gene sequence: CDR1 SGHNT, CDR2 YENEEA. The CDR3 nucleotides are TGTGCCAGCAGCCAGGGACAGGGGCTGAAAGAGACCCAGTACTTC. This translates into CASSQGQGLKETQYF.